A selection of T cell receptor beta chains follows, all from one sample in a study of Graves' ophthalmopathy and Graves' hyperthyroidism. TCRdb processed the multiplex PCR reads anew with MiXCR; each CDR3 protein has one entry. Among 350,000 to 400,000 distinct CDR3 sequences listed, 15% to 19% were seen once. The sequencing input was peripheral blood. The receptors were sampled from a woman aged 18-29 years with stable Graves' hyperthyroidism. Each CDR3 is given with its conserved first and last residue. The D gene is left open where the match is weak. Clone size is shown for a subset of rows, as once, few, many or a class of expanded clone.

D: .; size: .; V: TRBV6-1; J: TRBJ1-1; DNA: TGTGCCAGCAGTGAAGATTGGTACAGCTCGAAACCTGAAGCTTTCTTT; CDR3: CASSEDWYSSKPEAFF
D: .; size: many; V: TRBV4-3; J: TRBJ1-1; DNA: TGCGCCAGCAGCCAATCAGGGAAGGGCACTGAAGCTTTCTTT; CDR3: CASSQSGKGTEAFF
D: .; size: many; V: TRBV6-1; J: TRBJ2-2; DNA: TGTGCCAGCAGTCAGGGGATCCTGAACACCGGGGAGCTGTTTTTT; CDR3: CASSQGILNTGELFF
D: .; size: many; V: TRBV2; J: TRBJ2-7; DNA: TGTGCCAGCAGCGCCCGACTGGGCTACGAGCAGTACTTC; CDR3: CASSARLGYEQYF
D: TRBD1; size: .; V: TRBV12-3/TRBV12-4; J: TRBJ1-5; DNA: TGTGCCAGCAAGTATGGACAGGGCATCAGCAATCAGCCCCAGCATTTT; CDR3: CASKYGQGISNQPQHF
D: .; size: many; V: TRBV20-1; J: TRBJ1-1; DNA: TGCAGTGCTAGTGTTGTTGGGGGCACTGAAGCTTTCTTT; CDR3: CSASVVGGTEAFF
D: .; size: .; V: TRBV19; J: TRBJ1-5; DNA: TGTGCCAGTAGTACTGATGGGAATCATCCCCAGCATTTT; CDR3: CASSTDGNHPQHF
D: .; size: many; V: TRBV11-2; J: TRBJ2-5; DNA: TGTGCCAGCAGCTTAGGAGCAGGGAGAGAGACCCAGTACTTC; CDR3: CASSLGAGRETQYF
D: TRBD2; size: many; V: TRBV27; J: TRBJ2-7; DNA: TGTGCCAGCAGCTTAGCGGGAGGGCGGGGAGAGCAGTACTTC; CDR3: CASSLAGGRGEQYF
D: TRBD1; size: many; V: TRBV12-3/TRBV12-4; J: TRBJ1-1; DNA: TGTGCCAGCAGCCATGCAGGGGGGAACGCTGAAGCTTTCTTT; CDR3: CASSHAGGNAEAFF
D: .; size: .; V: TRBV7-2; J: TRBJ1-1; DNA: TGTGCCAGCAGCCAAGTAATACAGGGTAACACTGAAGCTTTCTTT; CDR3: CASSQVIQGNTEAFF
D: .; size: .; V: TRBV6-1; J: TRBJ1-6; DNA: TGTGCCAGCGTGCAGGGGCCTAATTCACCCCTCCACTTT; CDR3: CASVQGPNSPLHF
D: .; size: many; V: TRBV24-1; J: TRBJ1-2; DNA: TGTGCCACCAGTGATCCGACTATGGGGGGCTACACCTTC; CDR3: CATSDPTMGGYTF
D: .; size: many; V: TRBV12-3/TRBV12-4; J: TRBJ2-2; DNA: TGTGCCAGCCCTTCGGCGGGGGAGCTGTTTTTT; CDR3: CASPSAGELFF
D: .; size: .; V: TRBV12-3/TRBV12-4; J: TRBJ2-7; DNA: TGTGCCAGCAGTCCTGAGGGGTTACGCGAGCAGTACTTC; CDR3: CASSPEGLREQYF
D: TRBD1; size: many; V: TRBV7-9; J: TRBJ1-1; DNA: TGTGCCAGCTTGTTTGACAGGGGGCCGACTGAAGCTTTCTTT; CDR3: CASLFDRGPTEAFF
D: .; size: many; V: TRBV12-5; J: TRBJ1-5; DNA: TGTGCTAGTGGTTTGAACGTGGGCAATCAGCCCCAGCATTTT; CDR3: CASGLNVGNQPQHF
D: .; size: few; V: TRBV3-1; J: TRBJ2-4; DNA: TGTGCCAGCAGCCCAGTTTTCAGGGCCTTAGCCAAAAACATTCAGTACTTC; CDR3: CASSPVFRALAKNIQYF
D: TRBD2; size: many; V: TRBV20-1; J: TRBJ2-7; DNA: TGCAGTGCCAATACGCTTCTCCCGGGACTAGCGGGGGACGAGCAGTACTTC; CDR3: CSANTLLPGLAGDEQYF
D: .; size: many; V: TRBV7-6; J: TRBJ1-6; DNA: TGTGCCAGCAGCTCACAGGAGAAGGATTCACCCCTCCACTTT; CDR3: CASSSQEKDSPLHF
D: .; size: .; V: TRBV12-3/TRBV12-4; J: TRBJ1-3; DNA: TGTGCCAGCAGTTCACCCATCACAGGGCGGTATGGCTACACCATATATTTT; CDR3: CASSSPITGRYGYTIYF